Presented here are 14 T cell receptor beta chains from one specimen sequenced in a study of T cell clonality in common variable immunodeficiency. Whole-study findings and limits: In common variable immunodeficiency, TCR beta chains reportedly carried fewer deletions and N-nucleotide insertions.

This table comes from immunoSEQ multiplex PCR, and its TCRdb copy is limited to in-frame clones, with some not included. Listed for the sample are tens of thousands of clones, none seen a single time. These TCRs are of unknown antigen specificity. Sequences were obtained from peripheral blood mononuclear cells. The receptor source for this set is a human donor with common variable immunodeficiency.

The table lists this clone with a few counts. The read ends 3 residues shy of where the CDR3 ends; the end is completed using the germline J gene. This rearrangement joins TRBV2 to TRBJ2-2; perhaps TRBD1 as D (5 bases). V lost 6 bases and J 1 base, leaving 15 bases between the germline ends. The CDR3 length is 16 residues. Germline CDR1 reads SNHLY; CDR2 reads FYNNEI. Incomplete CDR3 DNA: TGTGCCAGCAGAGAAACAGGCGAAAAGAACACCGGGGAG. This translates into CASRETGEKNTGE. The full CDR3 protein is CASRETGEKNTGELFF.

Of note for this clone: Coverage ceases 3 residues before the CDR3 finishes, and the germline J gene fills in the end. V usage is TRBV7-3 and J usage is TRBJ2-3, with 8 bases aligning to TRBD2. Trimming removed 9 bases from V and 2 bases from J; junction bases left unmatched: 7. The CDR3 runs to 14 residues. CDR1 is SGHTA and CDR2 is FQGTGA in the germline V gene. The CDR3 protein is CASLSGLVTDTQYF. The sequenced CDR3 bases are TGTGCCAGTTTGTCGGGACTAGTCACAGATACG.

This clone has just a few counts. Coverage ceases 3 residues before the CDR3 finishes, and the germline J gene fills in the end. The chain uses TRBV5-6 and TRBJ2-7, with a weak D call TRBD2 (7 bases). CDR1 and CDR2 (germline): SGHDT, YYEEEE. Deletions cut 0 bases from V and 4 bases from J, with 14 bases between. The CDR3 runs to 15 residues. The part of the CDR3 DNA that was read is TGTGCCAGCAGCTTGGATGGGGGGGCGGGGTACGAG. This gives the protein CASSLDGGAGYE. The entire CDR3 protein is CASSLDGGAGYEQYF.

Many counts were recorded for this clone. Read sequence stops 3 residues before the CDR3 end, and the germline J gene provides the missing end. The V call is TRBV11-3, the J call TRBJ1-1; D is perhaps TRBD1 (6 bases). This CDR3 is built from 14 residues. Germline V lookup: CDR1 SGHNT, CDR2 YENEEA. Trimming left V 5 bases short and J 3 bases short, with 13 bases between. The covered CDR3 bases are TGTGCCAGCAGCCCCTCCCCAGGGGACACTGAA. Residues: CASSPSPGDTE. The entire CDR3 reads CASSPSPGDTEAFF.

This clone was detected ten times or more. From the germline J gene comes the end of the CDR3, since the read stops 3 residues before it. The rearrangement uses TRBV7-3 and TRBJ2-7, with 9 bases lining up with TRBD2. Losses at the gene ends were 2 bases for V and 3 bases for J; bases not matched to a gene: 5. Germline V gives CDR1 SGHTA, CDR2 FQGTGA. This CDR3 has 15 amino acids. CDR3 bases read: TGTGCCAGCAGCTTAGAGGATAGCGGGAGCTACGAG. Protein product: CASSLEDSGSYE. Given in full, the CDR3 is CASSLEDSGSYEQYF.

In the case of this clone: The read is 3 residues too short to cover the CDR3 end, so that end is filled in from the germline J gene. This chain joins TRBV7-2 and TRBJ2-3, with TRBD1 matching over 11 bases. V lost 7 bases and J lost 7; bases outside the gene matches: 4. The CDR3 contains 13 residues. Germline-derived CDR1 and CDR2 are SGHTA and FQGNSA. The DNA read from the CDR3 is TGTGCCAGCACCAGGGACAGGGGGAATACG. Protein sequence: CASTRDRGNT. The whole CDR3 region reads CASTRDRGNTQYF.

Comments on this clone: The read comes to an end 3 residues before the CDR3 does, leaving the germline J gene to fill in the end. The chain recombines TRBV7-7 with TRBJ2-7, with D tentatively TRBD2 (6 bases). Trimming took off 5 bases at V and 3 bases at J, with 14 bases between the two ends. The V gene's germline CDR1 is SSHAT and CDR2 FNYEAQ (reference sequence). This CDR3 comprises 14 residues. CDR3: CASSLKVGGYEQYF. The covered CDR3 bases are TGTGCCAGCAGCCTAAAGGTGGGGGGCTACGAG.

There are a few counts of this clone. The read gets to within 3 residues of the CDR3 end, and the germline J gene fills in the rest. Other DNA variants within this sample encode the same CDR3. V gene TRBV5-6 combines with J gene TRBJ2-7; D perhaps matches TRBD1 (5 bases). The V end lost 0 bases, the J end lost 1 base, and 5 bases lay between the germline ends. Germline CDR1 and CDR2: SGHDT and YYEEEE. The CDR3 spans 13 residues. The chain's CDR3 is CASSLGQSYEQYF. CDR3 bases read: TGTGCCAGCAGCTTGGGACAGTCCTACGAG. Looking up the rest from reference TRBV5-6 and TRBJ2-7 gives the full variable domain: DAGVTQSPTHLIKTRGQQVTLRCSPKSGHDTVSWYQQALGQGPQFIFQYYEEEERQRGNFPDRFSGHQFPNYSSELNVNALLLGDSALYLCASSLGQSYEQYFGPGTRLTVT.

As to this clone: The CDR3 extends 3 residues past the end of the read, so its final part is completed from the germline J gene. J is TRBJ1-5 and V is TRBV19; D not resolved. The CDR3 length is 12 residues. V lost 8 bases, J lost 5 bases, and 10 bases lay in between. The germline V gene encodes CDR1 LNHDA and CDR2 SQIVND (reference sequence). The CDR3 protein is CASGIPYQPQHF. CDR3 bases read: TGTGCCAGTGGCATCCCCTATCAGCCC.

This clone has just a few counts. The observed sequence ends 3 residues before the CDR3 terminus, with the missing tail filled in from the germline J gene. V is TRBV14 and J is TRBJ2-7; a weak D match, TRBD2 (6 bases). The germline V and J ends were trimmed by 8 bases and 6 bases, with 17 bases remaining between them. The CDR3 is made up of 13 amino acids. Germline CDR1 reads SGHDN; CDR2 reads FVKESK. CDR3 region: CASSPSTRPEQYF. The sequenced part of the CDR3 DNA is TGTGCCAGCTCACCATCGACTAGACCCGAG.

Points on this clone: The CDR3 goes on 3 residues after the read ends, and that part is filled in from the germline J gene. V usage is TRBV20-1 and J usage is TRBJ1-2, with 12 bases fitting TRBD1. In germline, CDR1 is DFQATT, CDR2 SNEGSKA (reference sequence). The junction had 10 bases not matched to a gene; V was cut back by 0 bases and J by 2 bases. This CDR3 region has 18 residues. Partial CDR3 DNA: TGCAGTGCTAGAGATCAAAGGTGGGGACAGGGGGCAAACTATGGC. Protein: CSARDQRWGQGANYG. The whole CDR3 is CSARDQRWGQGANYGYTF.

The CDR3 loop reads CAWSRGGFGETQYF. CDR3 bases read: TGTGCCTGGAGCCGGGGTGGCTTCGGGGAGACC. The V call is TRBV30, the J call TRBJ2-5, with D possibly TRBD2 on 5 matching bases. The missing CDR3 end, 3 residues past where the read stops, is filled in from the germline J gene. V was cut by 3 bases and J by 5 bases, with 16 bases left in between. The CDR3 is 14 residues long. Germline values: CDR1 GTSNPN, CDR2 SVGIG (reference sequence).

The table lists this clone with many counts. The observed sequence ends 3 residues before the CDR3 terminus, with the missing tail filled in from the germline J gene. The chain recombines TRBV5-5 with TRBJ1-1; 8 positions match TRBD1. Germline-derived CDR1 and CDR2 are SGHKS and YYEKEE (reference sequence). CDR3 length equals 14 residues. Trimming at V came to 0 bases and at J to 6 bases, leaving 4 bases not matched to a gene. CDR3 DNA, as far as it was read: TGTGCCAGCAGCTTGGCCAACAGGGGGGCTGAA. Its translation: CASSLANRGAE. The entire CDR3 protein reads CASSLANRGAEAFF.

This clone came up many times. The read is 3 residues too short to cover the CDR3 end, so that end is filled in from the germline J gene. V gene TRBV20-1 combines with J gene TRBJ1-4, with TRBD1 matching 8 bases. CDR1 DFQATT and CDR2 SNEGSKA come from the germline V gene (reference sequence). V lost 5 bases to trimming and J lost 5 bases; unmatched junction nucleotides: 7. This CDR3 contains 14 residues. CDR3 sequence: CSASPGQVNEKLFF. The CDR3 DNA, read in part, is TGCAGTGCTTCTCCGGGACAGGTGAATGAAAAA.